This TCR beta chain was documented in a study of T-cell memory formation after mild COVID-19. The V segment lost 10 bases and the J segment 3 bases; nucleotides outside the gene matches: 7. There are 15 residues in the CDR3. The V gene's germline CDR1 is LNHDA and CDR2 SQIVND (reference sequence). TCRdb ran MiXCR on the 5' RACE reads and lists one entry per CDR3 protein. The sample lists approximately 350,000 distinct CDR3 sequences, around 13% occurring once. The chain has TRBV19 and TRBJ2-1, with 12 bases matching TRBD2. The sample taken for sequencing was PBMCs or a T cell subset sorted from them (not recorded which). This TCR came from a man aged 18 to 30 who had mild COVID-19 (a few samples of this study predate the infection). Cell type and time point are not known. The CDR3 nucleotides are TGTGCCACCAGACTAGCGGGGGCTAACTACAATGAGCAGTTCTTC. This translates into CATRLAGANYNEQFF.